These T cell receptor beta chains were read from a single sample in a study of T-cell memory formation after mild COVID-19. TCRdb used MiXCR to reprocess the 5' RACE reads, holding one entry per CDR3 protein. Of fewer than 15,000 distinct CDR3 sequences detected, more than 14% appear once; the ten largest clones hold approximately 50%. The sequenced sample consisted of PBMCs or a T cell subset sorted from them (not recorded which). The origin of the receptors is a man aged 18 to 29 who had mild COVID-19 (a few samples of this study predate the infection). Cell type and time point are not known. The CDR3 runs from the conserved cysteine through the conserved F or W. A D gene is named only where the DNA matches it firmly. The size entry is marked missing in some rows and otherwise reads once, few, many or a size class.

d_call | j_call | v_call | clone_size | cdr3_nt | cdr3_aa
NA | TRBJ1-6 | TRBV21-1 | NA | TGTGCCAGCAGCAAAAGGGGTCCTTCTTCACCCCTCCACTTT | CASSKRGPSSPLHF
NA | TRBJ2-7 | TRBV5-1 | many | TGCGCCAGCAGCGAGGGTTCCTACGAGCAGTACTTC | CASSEGSYEQYF
TRBD2 | TRBJ2-3 | TRBV6-5 | many | TGTGCCAGCAGTTACAGGTCCCCCCCGACTAGCGGGGGAGGTACGCAGTATTTT | CASSYRSPPTSGGGTQYF
NA | TRBJ1-1 | TRBV28 | NA | TGTGCCAGCAGACCTATCGACAGCTACACTGAAGCTTTCTTT | CASRPIDSYTEAFF
NA | TRBJ2-3 | TRBV4-3 | many | TGCGCCAGCAGCCAAGATCGAACTATAGCTTACGATACGCAGTATTTT | CASSQDRTIAYDTQYF
TRBD1 | TRBJ2-6 | TRBV24-1 | NA | TGTGCCACCAGTGACTACAGGGGATCTGGGGCCAACGTCCTGACTTTC | CATSDYRGSGANVLTF
NA | TRBJ2-1 | TRBV27 | many | TGTGCCAGCAGCCCGGGGATCAATGAGCAGTTCTTC | CASSPGINEQFF
TRBD1 | TRBJ1-5 | TRBV28 | many | TGTGCCACCTTTCGGGACAGGTTGGGGGTCCGGCCCCAGCATTTT | CATFRDRLGVRPQHF
NA | TRBJ1-1 | TRBV7-3 | many | TGTGCCAGCAGCTTAGGGGGGCAAGGCACTGAAGCTTTCTTT | CASSLGGQGTEAFF
NA | TRBJ2-6 | TRBV7-2 | many | TGTGCCAGCAGCTTAGTACGGGGCTCTGGGGCCAACGTCCTGACTTTC | CASSLVRGSGANVLTF
NA | TRBJ2-1 | TRBV9 | NA | TGTGCCAGCGGGGGGGCGTTTAATGAGCAGTTCTTC | CASGGAFNEQFF
TRBD1 | TRBJ2-7 | TRBV18 | NA | TGTGCCAGCTCACCGGGACAGCAAACCTACGAGCAGTACTTC | CASSPGQQTYEQYF
NA | TRBJ1-2 | TRBV28 | once | TGTGCCAGCAGCCCCGACCGGGGCGGCTACACCTTC | CASSPDRGGYTF
NA | TRBJ2-7 | TRBV5-1 | many | TGCGCCAGCAGCTTGAACCGCTACGAGCAGTACTTC | CASSLNRYEQYF
NA | TRBJ1-4 | TRBV5-4 | few | TGTGCCAGCAGCGCCGCCGGGGGGGAAGACTATAATGAAAAACTGTTTTTT | CASSAAGGEDYNEKLFF